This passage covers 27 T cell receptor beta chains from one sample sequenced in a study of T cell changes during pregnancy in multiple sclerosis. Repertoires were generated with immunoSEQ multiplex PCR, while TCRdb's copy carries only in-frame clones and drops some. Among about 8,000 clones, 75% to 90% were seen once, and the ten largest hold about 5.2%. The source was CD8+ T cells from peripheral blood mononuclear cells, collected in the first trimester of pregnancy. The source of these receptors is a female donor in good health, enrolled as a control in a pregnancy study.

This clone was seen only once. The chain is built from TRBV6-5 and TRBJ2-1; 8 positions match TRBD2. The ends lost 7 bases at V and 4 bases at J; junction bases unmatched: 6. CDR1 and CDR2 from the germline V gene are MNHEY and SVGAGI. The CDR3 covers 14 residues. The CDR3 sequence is CASKIAGLYNEQFF. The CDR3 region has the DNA TGTGCCAGCAAAATAGCGGGGTTGTACAATGAGCAGTTCTTC.

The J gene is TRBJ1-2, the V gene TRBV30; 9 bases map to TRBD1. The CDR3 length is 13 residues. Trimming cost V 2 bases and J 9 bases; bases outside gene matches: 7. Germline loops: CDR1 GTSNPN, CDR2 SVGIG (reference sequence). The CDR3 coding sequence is TGTGCCTGGAGTTCGGGACAGGGTCGGAGCTACACCTTC. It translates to CAWSSGQGRSYTF. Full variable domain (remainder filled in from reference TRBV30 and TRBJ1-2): SQTIHQWPATLVQPVGSPLSLECTVEGTSNPNLYWYRQAAGRGLQLLFYSVGIGQISSEVPQNLSASRPQDRQFILSSKKLLLSDSGFYLCAWSSGQGRSYTFGSGTRLTVV.

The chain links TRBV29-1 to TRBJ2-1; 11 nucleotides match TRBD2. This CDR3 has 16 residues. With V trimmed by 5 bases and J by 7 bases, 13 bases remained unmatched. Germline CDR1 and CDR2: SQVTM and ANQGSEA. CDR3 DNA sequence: TGCAGCGTTACCGGACAGACTAGCGGGAACCCTAATGAGCAGTTCTTC. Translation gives CSVTGQTSGNPNEQFF.

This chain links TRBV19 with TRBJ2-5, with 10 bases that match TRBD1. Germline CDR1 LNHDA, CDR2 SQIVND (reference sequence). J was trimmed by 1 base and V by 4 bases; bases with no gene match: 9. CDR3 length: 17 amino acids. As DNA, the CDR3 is TGTGCCAGTAGTAGGCACCGGACAGGGGGGCTCCAAGAGACCCAGTACTTC. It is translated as CASSRHRTGGLQETQYF.

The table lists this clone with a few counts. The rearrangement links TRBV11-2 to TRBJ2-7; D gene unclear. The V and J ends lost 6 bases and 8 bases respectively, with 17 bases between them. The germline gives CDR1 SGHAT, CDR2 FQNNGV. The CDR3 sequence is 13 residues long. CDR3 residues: CASSLQSSVQQYF. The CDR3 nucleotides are TGTGCCAGCAGTCTCCAGTCTTCCGTGCAGCAGTACTTC.

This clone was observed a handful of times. CDR3 sequence reads: CASSDSQGSDTQYF. Here the CDR3 DNA reads TGTGCCAGCAGTGACTCGCAGGGGTCAGATACGCAGTATTTT. V and J are TRBV6-4 and TRBJ2-3, with D maybe TRBD1 (6 bases). This CDR3 has 14 residues. Between the trimmed V and J ends, which lost 0 bases and 4 bases, there was a span of 8 bases. Germline loops: CDR1 MRHNA, CDR2 SNTAGT.

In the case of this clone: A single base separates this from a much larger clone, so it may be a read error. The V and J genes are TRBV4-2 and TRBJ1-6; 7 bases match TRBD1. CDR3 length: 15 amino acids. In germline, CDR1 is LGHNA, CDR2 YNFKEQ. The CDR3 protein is CASSQGGTDNSPLYF. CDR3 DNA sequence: TGTGCCAGCAGCCAAGGGGGGACAGATAATTCACCCCTCTACTTT.

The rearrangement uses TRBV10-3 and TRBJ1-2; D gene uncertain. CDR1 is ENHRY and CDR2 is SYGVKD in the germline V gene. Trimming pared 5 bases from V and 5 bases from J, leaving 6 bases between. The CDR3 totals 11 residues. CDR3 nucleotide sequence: TGTGCCATCAGTACAGCATATGGCTACACCTTC. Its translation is CAISTAYGYTF.

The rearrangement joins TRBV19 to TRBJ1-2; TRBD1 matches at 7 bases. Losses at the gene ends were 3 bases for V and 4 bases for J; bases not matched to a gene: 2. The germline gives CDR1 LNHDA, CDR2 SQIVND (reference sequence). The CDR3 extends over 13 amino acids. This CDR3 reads CASSIGDSYGYTF. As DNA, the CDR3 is TGTGCCAGTAGTATCGGGGACAGCTATGGCTACACCTTC.

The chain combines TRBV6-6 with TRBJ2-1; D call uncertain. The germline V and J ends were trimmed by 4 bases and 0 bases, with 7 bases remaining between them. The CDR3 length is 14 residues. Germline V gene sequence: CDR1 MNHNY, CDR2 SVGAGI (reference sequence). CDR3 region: CASSSSLSYNEQFF. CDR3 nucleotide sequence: TGTGCCAGCAGTTCGTCACTCTCCTACAATGAGCAGTTCTTC.

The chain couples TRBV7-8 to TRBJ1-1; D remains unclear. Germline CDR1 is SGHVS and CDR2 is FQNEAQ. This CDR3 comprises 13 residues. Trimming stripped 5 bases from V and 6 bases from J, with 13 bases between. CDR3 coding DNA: TGTGCCAGCAGCACAATGACGGGTTCTGAAGCTTTCTTT. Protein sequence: CASSTMTGSEAFF.

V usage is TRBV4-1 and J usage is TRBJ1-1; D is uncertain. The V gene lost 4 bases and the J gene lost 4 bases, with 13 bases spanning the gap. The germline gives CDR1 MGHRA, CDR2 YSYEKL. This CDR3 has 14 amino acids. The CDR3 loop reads CASSPWRLGTEAFF. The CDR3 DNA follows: TGCGCCAGCAGCCCATGGAGGCTCGGCACTGAAGCTTTCTTT.

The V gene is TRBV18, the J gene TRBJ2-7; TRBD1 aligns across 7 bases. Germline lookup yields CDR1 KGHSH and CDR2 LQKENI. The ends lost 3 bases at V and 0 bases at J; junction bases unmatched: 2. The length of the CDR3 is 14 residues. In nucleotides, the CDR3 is TGTGCCAGCTCACCTCCAGGGGGCTCCTACGAGCAGTACTTC. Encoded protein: CASSPPGGSYEQYF.

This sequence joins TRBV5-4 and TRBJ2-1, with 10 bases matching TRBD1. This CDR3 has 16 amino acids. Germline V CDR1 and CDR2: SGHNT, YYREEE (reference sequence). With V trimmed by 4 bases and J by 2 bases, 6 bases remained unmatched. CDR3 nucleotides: TGTGCCAGCAGCCCACCGGGACAGGGGCCCTACAATGAGCAGTTCTTC. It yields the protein CASSPPGQGPYNEQFF.

The CDR3: CATHKSGSYEQYF. CDR3 DNA: TGTGCCACCCACAAGTCCGGGTCCTACGAGCAGTACTTC. The chain is built from TRBV6-5 and TRBJ2-7; D not resolved. There are 13 residues in the CDR3. V lost 10 bases and J 1 base, leaving 14 bases between the germline ends. CDR1 is MNHEY and CDR2 is SVGAGI in the germline V gene.

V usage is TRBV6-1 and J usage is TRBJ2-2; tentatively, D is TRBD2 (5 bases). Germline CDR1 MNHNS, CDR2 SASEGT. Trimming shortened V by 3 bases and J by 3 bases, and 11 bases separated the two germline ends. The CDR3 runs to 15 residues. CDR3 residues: CASSDGSDYTGELFF. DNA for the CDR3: TGTGCCAGCAGTGATGGATCGGACTACACCGGGGAGCTGTTTTTT.

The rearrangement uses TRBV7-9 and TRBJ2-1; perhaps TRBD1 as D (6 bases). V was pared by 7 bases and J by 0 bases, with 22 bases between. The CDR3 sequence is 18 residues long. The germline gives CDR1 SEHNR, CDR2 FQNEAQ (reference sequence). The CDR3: CASISISGGLYSYNEQFF. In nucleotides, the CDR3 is TGTGCCAGCATATCCATCAGTGGGGGCCTTTACTCCTACAATGAGCAGTTCTTC.

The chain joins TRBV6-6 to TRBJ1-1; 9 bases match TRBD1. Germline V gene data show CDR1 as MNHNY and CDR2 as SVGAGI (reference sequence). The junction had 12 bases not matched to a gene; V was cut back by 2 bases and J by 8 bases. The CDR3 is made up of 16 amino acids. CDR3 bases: TGTGCCAGCAGTTACCCGCCCGGACAGGGGACTCAAGAAGCTTTCTTT. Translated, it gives CASSYPPGQGTQEAFF.

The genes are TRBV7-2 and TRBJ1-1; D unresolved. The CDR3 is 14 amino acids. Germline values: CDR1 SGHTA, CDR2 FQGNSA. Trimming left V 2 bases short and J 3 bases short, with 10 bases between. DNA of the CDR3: TGTGCCAGCAGCTTATTTTGCTGCGACACTGAAGCTTTCTTT. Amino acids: CASSLFCCDTEAFF.

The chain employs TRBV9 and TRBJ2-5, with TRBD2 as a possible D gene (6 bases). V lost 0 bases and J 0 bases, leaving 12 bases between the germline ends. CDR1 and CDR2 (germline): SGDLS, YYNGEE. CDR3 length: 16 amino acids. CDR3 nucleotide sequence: TGTGCCAGCAGCGTAGCTGTCGGAGGGAACCAAGAGACCCAGTACTTC. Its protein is CASSVAVGGNQETQYF.

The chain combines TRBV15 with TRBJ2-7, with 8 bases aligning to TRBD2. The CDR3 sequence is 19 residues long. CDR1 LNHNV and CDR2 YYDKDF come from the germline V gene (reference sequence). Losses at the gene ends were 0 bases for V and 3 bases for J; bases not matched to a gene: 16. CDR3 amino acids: CATSRDRRLAPSEYYEQYF. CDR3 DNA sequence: TGTGCCACCAGCAGAGATAGGAGACTAGCGCCATCTGAATACTACGAGCAGTACTTC.

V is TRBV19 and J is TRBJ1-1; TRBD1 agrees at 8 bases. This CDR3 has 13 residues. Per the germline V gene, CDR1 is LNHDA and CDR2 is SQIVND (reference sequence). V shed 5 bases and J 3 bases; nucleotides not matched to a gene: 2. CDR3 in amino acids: CASSEQGDTEAFF. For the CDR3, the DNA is TGTGCCAGTAGTGAACAGGGGGACACTGAAGCTTTCTTT.

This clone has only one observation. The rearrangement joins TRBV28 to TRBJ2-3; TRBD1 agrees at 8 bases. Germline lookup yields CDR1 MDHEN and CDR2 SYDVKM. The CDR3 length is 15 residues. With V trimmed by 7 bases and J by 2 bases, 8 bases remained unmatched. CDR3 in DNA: TGTGCCAGCACCCCCGGACAGGGATACACAGATACGCAGTATTTT. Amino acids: CASTPGQGYTDTQYF.

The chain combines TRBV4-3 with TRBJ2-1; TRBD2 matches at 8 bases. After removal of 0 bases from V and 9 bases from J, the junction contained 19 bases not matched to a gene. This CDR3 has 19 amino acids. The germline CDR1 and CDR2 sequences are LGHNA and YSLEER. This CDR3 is CASSQEFTSGRPELSEQFF. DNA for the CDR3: TGCGCCAGCAGCCAAGAATTTACTAGCGGACGACCGGAACTTTCTGAGCAGTTCTTC.

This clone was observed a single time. The CDR3 region has the DNA TGTGCCAGCAGGCCCGGGACAGGGGGTAATTCACCCCTCCACTTT. Translating gives CASRPGTGGNSPLHF. The chain carries TRBV5-4 and TRBJ1-6, with 11 bases lining up with TRBD1. V lost 5 bases, J lost 6 bases, and 4 bases stayed unmatched. This CDR3 is built from 15 residues. The germline V gene has CDR1 SGHNT and CDR2 YYREEE (reference sequence).

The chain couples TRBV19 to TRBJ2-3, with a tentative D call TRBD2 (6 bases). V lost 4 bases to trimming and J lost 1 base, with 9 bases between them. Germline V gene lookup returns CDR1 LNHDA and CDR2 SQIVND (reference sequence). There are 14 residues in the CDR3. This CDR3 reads CASSSGLRTDTQYF. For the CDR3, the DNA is TGTGCCAGTAGTAGCGGACTACGCACAGATACGCAGTATTTT.

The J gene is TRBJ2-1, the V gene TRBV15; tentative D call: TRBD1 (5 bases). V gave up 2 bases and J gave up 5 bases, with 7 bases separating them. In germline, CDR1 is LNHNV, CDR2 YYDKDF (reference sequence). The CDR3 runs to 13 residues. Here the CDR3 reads CATSRIGDNEQFF. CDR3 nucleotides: TGTGCCACCAGCAGAATAGGGGACAATGAGCAGTTCTTC.